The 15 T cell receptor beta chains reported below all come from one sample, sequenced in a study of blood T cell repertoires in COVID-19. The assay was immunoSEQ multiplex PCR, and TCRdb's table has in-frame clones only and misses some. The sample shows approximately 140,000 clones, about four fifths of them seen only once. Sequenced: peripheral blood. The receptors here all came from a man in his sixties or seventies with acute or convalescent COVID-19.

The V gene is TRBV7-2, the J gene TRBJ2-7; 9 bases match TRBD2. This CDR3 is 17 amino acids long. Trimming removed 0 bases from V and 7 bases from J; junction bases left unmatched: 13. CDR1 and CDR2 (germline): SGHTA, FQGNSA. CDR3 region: CASSLAIAGVSRREQYF. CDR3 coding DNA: TGTGCCAGCAGCTTAGCGATAGCGGGAGTTTCACGGAGGGAGCAGTACTTC.

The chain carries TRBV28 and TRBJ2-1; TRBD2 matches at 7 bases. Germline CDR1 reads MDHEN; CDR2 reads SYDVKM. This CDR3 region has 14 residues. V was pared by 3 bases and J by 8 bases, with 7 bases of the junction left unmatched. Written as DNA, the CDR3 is TGTGCCAGCAGTTTCACGGGGGGATTGTATGAGCAGTTCTTC. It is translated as CASSFTGGLYEQFF.

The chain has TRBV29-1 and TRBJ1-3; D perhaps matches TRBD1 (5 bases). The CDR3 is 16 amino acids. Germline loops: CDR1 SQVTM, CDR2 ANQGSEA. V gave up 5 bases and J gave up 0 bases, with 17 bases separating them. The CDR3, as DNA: TGCAGCGTTTTAAGCGACAGCCTAACCTCTGGAAACACCATATATTTT. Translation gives CSVLSDSLTSGNTIYF.

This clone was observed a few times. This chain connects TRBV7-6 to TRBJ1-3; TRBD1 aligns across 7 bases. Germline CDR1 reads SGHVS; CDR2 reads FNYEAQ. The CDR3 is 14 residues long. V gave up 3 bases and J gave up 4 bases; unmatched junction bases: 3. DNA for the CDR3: TGTGCCAGCAGCTTTGCCAGGGGGGGAAACACCATATATTTT. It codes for CASSFARGGNTIYF.

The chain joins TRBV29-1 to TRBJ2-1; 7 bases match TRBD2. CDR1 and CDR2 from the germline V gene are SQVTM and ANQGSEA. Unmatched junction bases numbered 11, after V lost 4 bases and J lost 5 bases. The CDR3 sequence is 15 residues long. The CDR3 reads CSVGGGRGTHNEQFF. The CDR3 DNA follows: TGCAGCGTTGGGGGTGGGCGGGGGACCCACAATGAGCAGTTCTTC.

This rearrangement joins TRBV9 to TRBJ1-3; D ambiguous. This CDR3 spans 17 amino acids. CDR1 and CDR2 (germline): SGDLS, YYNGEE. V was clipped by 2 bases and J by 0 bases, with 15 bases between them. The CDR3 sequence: CASSVSVGGRSGNTIYF. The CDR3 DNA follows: TGTGCCAGCAGCGTTTCTGTGGGAGGGCGCTCTGGAAACACCATATATTTT.

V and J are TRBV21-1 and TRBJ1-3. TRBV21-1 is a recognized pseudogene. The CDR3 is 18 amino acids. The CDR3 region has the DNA TGTGCCAGCAGCCCAACAATGTGGGCGGGGTACTCTGGAAACACCATATATTTT. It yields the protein CASSPTMWAGYSGNTIYF.

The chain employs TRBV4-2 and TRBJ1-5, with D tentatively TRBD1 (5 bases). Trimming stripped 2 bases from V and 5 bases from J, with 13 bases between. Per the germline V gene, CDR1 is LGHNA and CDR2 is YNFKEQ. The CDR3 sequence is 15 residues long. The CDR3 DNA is TGTGCCAGCAGCCAATCACAGGCCCAAGATCAGCCCCAGCATTTT. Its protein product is CASSQSQAQDQPQHF.

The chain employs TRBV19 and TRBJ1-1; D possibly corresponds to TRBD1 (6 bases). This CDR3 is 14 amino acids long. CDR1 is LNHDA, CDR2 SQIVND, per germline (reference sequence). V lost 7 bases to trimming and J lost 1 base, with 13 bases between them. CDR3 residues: CASNRVSSNTEAFF. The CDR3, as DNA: TGTGCCAGTAACAGGGTTAGTTCGAACACTGAAGCTTTCTTT.

This chain's CDR3 is CTSPPGGYEQYF. Here the CDR3 DNA reads TGCACCTCCCCTCCAGGGGGGTACGAGCAGTACTTC. V gene TRBV1 combines with J gene TRBJ2-7; TRBD1, as called in the table, went unchecked against the DNA. TRBV1 is an annotated pseudogene. The CDR3 runs to 12 residues.

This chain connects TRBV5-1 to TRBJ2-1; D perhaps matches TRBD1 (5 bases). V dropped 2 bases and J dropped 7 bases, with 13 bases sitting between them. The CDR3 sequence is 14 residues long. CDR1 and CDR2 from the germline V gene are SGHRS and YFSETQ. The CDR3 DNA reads TGCGCCAGCAGCTTTTCTCAGGGAAGGAATGAGCAGTTCTTC. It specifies CASSFSQGRNEQFF.

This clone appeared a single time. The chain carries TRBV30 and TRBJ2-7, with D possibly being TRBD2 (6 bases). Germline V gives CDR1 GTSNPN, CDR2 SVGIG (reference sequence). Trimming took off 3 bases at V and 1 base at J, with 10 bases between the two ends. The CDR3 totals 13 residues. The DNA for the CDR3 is TGTGCCTGGAGAACGGGGAGGTCCTACGAGCAGTACTTC. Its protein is CAWRTGRSYEQYF.

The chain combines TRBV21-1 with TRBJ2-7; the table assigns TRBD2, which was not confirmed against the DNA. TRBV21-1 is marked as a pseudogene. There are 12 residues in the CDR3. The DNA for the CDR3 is TGTGCCAGCCCCACAAGGAGCTACGAGCAGTACTTC. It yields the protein CASPTRSYEQYF.

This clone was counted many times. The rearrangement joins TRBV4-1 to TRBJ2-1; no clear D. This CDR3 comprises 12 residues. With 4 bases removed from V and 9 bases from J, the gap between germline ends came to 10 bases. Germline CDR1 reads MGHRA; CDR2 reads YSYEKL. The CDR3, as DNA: TGCGCCAGCAGCCGAGGCGGAATTGAGCAGTTCTTC. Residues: CASSRGGIEQFF.

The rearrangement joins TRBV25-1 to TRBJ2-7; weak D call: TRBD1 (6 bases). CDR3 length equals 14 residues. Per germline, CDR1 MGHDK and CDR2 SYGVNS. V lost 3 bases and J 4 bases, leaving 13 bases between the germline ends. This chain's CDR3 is CASSDPTGPYEQYF. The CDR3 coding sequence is TGTGCCAGCAGTGACCCGACAGGTCCATACGAGCAGTACTTC.